Listed here are 22 T cell receptor beta chains from one sample, sequenced in a study of cytomegalovirus exposure and HLA in healthy donors. The primer mix had 60 Vbeta and 13 Jbeta primers. Assay: immunoSEQ multiplex PCR; the TCRdb copy retains only in-frame clones and omits some. The top ten hold about 5.6% of the sample, which has 150,000 to 200,000 clones, 78% seen once. Specimen: PBMCs. The receptors originated from a woman in her 30s in good health and CMV-seropositive.

The chain joins TRBV6-6 to TRBJ2-1; 8 bases line up with TRBD1. The V segment lost 9 bases and the J segment 5 bases; nucleotides outside the gene matches: 12. CDR3 length equals 15 residues. The germline CDR1 and CDR2 sequences are MNHNY and SVGAGI (reference sequence). Written as DNA, the CDR3 is TGTGCCAGTAAGGACCCGGGACAGGCCAACAATGAGCAGTTCTTC. The encoded protein is CASKDPGQANNEQFF.

The chain is built from TRBV29-1 and TRBJ1-5; D gene ambiguous. CDR1 is SQVTM, CDR2 ANQGSEA, per germline. V was shortened by 7 bases and J by 4 bases, with 20 bases between the two germline ends. The CDR3 covers 15 residues. As DNA, the CDR3 is TGCAGCGGAATTCTGGGTGATCGAGGGAATCAGCCCCAGCATTTT. Amino acids: CSGILGDRGNQPQHF.

V gene TRBV4-1 combines with J gene TRBJ1-4, with a weak D call TRBD1 (6 bases). The germline V gene encodes CDR1 MGHRA and CDR2 YSYEKL. The CDR3 covers 15 residues. V dropped 5 bases and J dropped 0 bases, with 10 bases sitting between them. CDR3 residues: CASSGQSATNEKLFF. CDR3 DNA sequence: TGCGCCAGCAGCGGACAGAGTGCAACTAATGAAAAACTGTTTTTT.

The rearrangement links TRBV9 to TRBJ1-4; D is ambiguous. Germline V lookup: CDR1 SGDLS, CDR2 YYNGEE. V was clipped by 0 bases and J by 5 bases, with 17 bases between them. CDR3 size: 17 residues. The CDR3 coding sequence is TGTGCCAGCAGCGTAGAAGCCCGGGTTGAGGAGAATGAAAAACTGTTTTTT. Translation gives CASSVEARVEENEKLFF.

V gene TRBV7-6 combines with J gene TRBJ2-1, with TRBD1 matching over 8 bases. V lost 1 base and J lost 7; bases outside the gene matches: 6. Germline assignment: CDR1 SGHVS and CDR2 FNYEAQ. This CDR3 comprises 15 residues. The CDR3 spells CASSLGTGSRNEQFF. DNA for the CDR3: TGTGCCAGCAGCTTAGGGACAGGGTCTCGGAATGAGCAGTTCTTC.

The V call is TRBV29-1, the J call TRBJ2-7, with D possibly TRBD2 on 5 matching bases. V lost 4 bases, J lost 5 bases, and 12 bases lay in between. The CDR3 totals 12 residues. CDR1 is SQVTM, CDR2 ANQGSEA, per germline. CDR3 nucleotide sequence: TGCAGCGTTGTTTCCGGGATGGACGAGCAGTACTTC. Its protein is CSVVSGMDEQYF.

The chain carries TRBV10-2 and TRBJ2-7, with D perhaps matching TRBD1 (6 bases). CDR1 is WSHSY, CDR2 SAAADI, per germline. The CDR3 sequence is 12 residues long. Trimming stripped 6 bases from V and 2 bases from J, with 8 bases between. CDR3 in amino acids: CASRDSPYEQYF. The CDR3 region has the DNA TGCGCCAGCAGGGACAGCCCCTACGAGCAGTACTTC.

This clone occurred a few times. The J gene is TRBJ2-5, the V gene TRBV5-1; no clear D. CDR3 length: 12 amino acids. Germline V CDR1 and CDR2: SGHRS, YFSETQ. The V end lost 4 bases, the J end lost 9 bases, and 13 bases lay between the germline ends. CDR3 residues: CASSIDPRAQYF. In DNA, the CDR3 is TGCGCCAGCAGCATAGACCCACGGGCCCAGTACTTC.

The chain joins TRBV18 to TRBJ1-5; TRBD1 matches 9 bases. CDR3 size: 17 residues. V was pared by 4 bases and J by 5 bases, with 12 bases of the junction left unmatched. The germline gives CDR1 KGHSH, CDR2 LQKENI. The CDR3 DNA reads as TGTGCCAGCTCACACTCCGTCGGGACAGGGTATCATCAGCCCCAGCATTTT. Protein: CASSHSVGTGYHQPQHF. Full variable domain (missing parts from reference TRBV18 and TRBJ1-5): NAGVMQNPRHLVRRRGQEARLRCSPMKGHSHVYWYRQLPEEGLKFMVYLQKENIIDESGMPKERFSAEFPKEGPSILRIQQVVRGDSAAYFCASSHSVGTGYHQPQHFGDGTRLSIL.

This clone was recorded once. The chain uses TRBV6-5 and TRBJ2-7, with TRBD2 identical over 7 bases. The ends lost 7 bases at V and 2 bases at J; junction bases unmatched: 5. The germline V gene encodes CDR1 MNHEY and CDR2 SVGAGI. The CDR3 is made up of 13 amino acids. Here the CDR3 reads CASTSGVAYEQYF. DNA of the CDR3: TGTGCCAGCACTAGCGGTGTGGCCTACGAGCAGTACTTC.

The chain carries TRBV6-5 and TRBJ1-5; D perhaps matches TRBD1 (6 bases). The V gene's germline CDR1 is MNHEY and CDR2 SVGAGI. The CDR3 runs 13 residues. Trimming removed 6 bases at V and 3 bases at J, with 9 bases between. The CDR3 loop is CASRGTFNQPQHF. The CDR3 DNA reads TGTGCCAGCAGAGGGACATTCAATCAGCCCCAGCATTTT.

The chain joins TRBV6-1 to TRBJ1-3; D may be TRBD1 (6 bases). Deletions cut 6 bases from V and 0 bases from J, with 12 bases between. The CDR3 runs 15 residues. In germline, CDR1 is MNHNS, CDR2 SASEGT. This CDR3 reads CASRQGPYSGNTIYF. The CDR3 DNA is TGTGCCAGCAGACAGGGCCCTTACTCTGGAAACACCATATATTTT.

V usage is TRBV18 and J usage is TRBJ2-6, with unresolved D. V was trimmed by 4 bases and J by 0 bases, leaving 13 bases between them. Germline CDR1 KGHSH, CDR2 LQKENI. The CDR3 has 17 amino acids. CDR3 loop: CASSHNFQASGANVLTF. CDR3 bases: TGTGCCAGCTCACACAATTTCCAGGCCTCTGGGGCCAACGTCCTGACTTTC.

This clone was recorded once. The V call is TRBV19, the J call TRBJ1-3, with TRBD1 matching over 7 bases. The CDR3 is made up of 17 amino acids. J lost 0 bases, V lost 1 base, and 6 bases had no gene match. The germline V gene has CDR1 LNHDA and CDR2 SQIVND (reference sequence). The CDR3 region is CASSIAHGTASGNTIYF. CDR3 in DNA: TGTGCCAGTAGTATAGCCCACGGGACAGCCTCTGGAAACACCATATATTTT. Combining the CDR3 with reference TRBV19 and TRBJ1-3 gives the whole variable domain DGGITQSPKYLFRKEGQNVTLSCEQNLNHDAMYWYRQDPGQGLRLIYYSQIVNDFQKGDIAEGYSVSREKKESFPLTVTSAQKNPTAFYLCASSIAHGTASGNTIYFGEGSWLTVV.

This clone appeared a single time. The chain employs TRBV27 and TRBJ1-5; 8 bases are a match to TRBD1. The trim removed 2 bases at V and 5 bases at J, leaving 2 bases unmatched. CDR3 length: 14 amino acids. The germline CDR1 and CDR2 sequences are MNHEY and SMNVEV (reference sequence). The CDR3 protein is CASSLQGAYQPQHF. The CDR3, as DNA: TGTGCCAGCAGTTTACAGGGGGCCTATCAGCCCCAGCATTTT.

J is TRBJ2-1 and V is TRBV25-1, with D possibly TRBD2 on 5 matching bases. With 3 bases removed from V and 5 bases from J, the gap between germline ends came to 14 bases. The germline V gene has CDR1 MGHDK and CDR2 SYGVNS. This CDR3 contains 15 residues. CDR3 sequence (DNA): TGTGCCAGCAGTGAGGTTCAGCGGATCGACAATGAGCAGTTCTTC. Translated: CASSEVQRIDNEQFF.

The rearrangement links TRBV18 to TRBJ1-5; D unresolved. V was cut by 3 bases and J by 1 base, with 10 bases left in between. Looked up from germline, CDR1 is KGHSH and CDR2 is LQKENI. The CDR3 extends over 15 amino acids. DNA for the CDR3: TGTGCCAGCTCACCGCATGGAGGGAGCAATCAGCCCCAGCATTTT. Translation gives CASSPHGGSNQPQHF.

This chain links TRBV4-1 with TRBJ1-4; TRBD1 matches at 8 bases. The germline V gene encodes CDR1 MGHRA and CDR2 YSYEKL. The CDR3 is 16 amino acids. Germline trimming cut 1 base from V and 4 bases from J; bases unmatched to any gene: 5. The CDR3 nucleotides are TGCGCCAGCAGCCAAGGGCAGGGGGCTGGTAATGAAAAACTGTTTTTT. It encodes CASSQGQGAGNEKLFF.

This clone occurred once. The chain has TRBV5-5 and TRBJ1-4; D is perhaps TRBD1 (5 bases). With 5 bases removed from V and 5 bases from J, the gap between germline ends came to 19 bases. This CDR3 has 16 residues. Germline assignment: CDR1 SGHKS and CDR2 YYEKEE (reference sequence). This CDR3 is CASRRRPGGLNEKLFF. CDR3 nucleotide sequence: TGTGCCAGCAGACGAAGACCTGGGGGACTGAATGAAAAACTGTTTTTT.

The chain carries TRBV7-2 and TRBJ1-2; TRBD1 matches 8 bases. The V gene end was trimmed by 1 base and the J gene end by 2 bases; junction bases not matched to a gene: 3. The CDR3 has 15 residues. Germline V gene data show CDR1 as SGHTA and CDR2 as FQGNSA. For the CDR3, the DNA is TGTGCCAGCAGCTTAGGGACAGGGACCAACTATGGCTACACCTTC. Its translation: CASSLGTGTNYGYTF.

The V and J genes are TRBV28 and TRBJ2-7; weak D call: TRBD2 (5 bases). Per germline, CDR1 MDHEN and CDR2 SYDVKM. V lost 6 bases and J 7 bases, leaving 19 bases between the germline ends. The CDR3 contains 14 residues. This chain's CDR3 is CASRPGLAREEQYF. The CDR3 DNA sequence: TGTGCCAGCAGACCCGGCCTAGCCCGAGAGGAGCAGTACTTC.

The V gene is TRBV10-2, the J gene TRBJ1-4, with D possibly being TRBD1 (6 bases). Germline CDR1 reads WSHSY; CDR2 reads SAAADI. There are 18 residues in the CDR3. Between the trimmed V and J ends, which lost 1 base and 0 bases, there was a span of 15 bases. CDR3: CASSEFSGTHATNEKLFF. The DNA of the CDR3 is TGCGCCAGCAGTGAGTTTTCCGGGACACACGCAACTAATGAAAAACTGTTTTTT.